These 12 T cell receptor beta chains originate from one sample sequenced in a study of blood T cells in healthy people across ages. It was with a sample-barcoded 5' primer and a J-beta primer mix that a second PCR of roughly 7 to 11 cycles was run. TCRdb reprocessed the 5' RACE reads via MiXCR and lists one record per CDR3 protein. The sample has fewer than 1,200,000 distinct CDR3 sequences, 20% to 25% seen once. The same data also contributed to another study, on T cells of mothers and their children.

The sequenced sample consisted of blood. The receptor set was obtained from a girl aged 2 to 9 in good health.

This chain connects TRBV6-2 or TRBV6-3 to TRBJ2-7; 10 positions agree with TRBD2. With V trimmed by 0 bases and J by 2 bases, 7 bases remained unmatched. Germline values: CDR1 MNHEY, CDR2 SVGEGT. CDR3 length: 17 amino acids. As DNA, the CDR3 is TGTGCCAGCAGTTACTCGAGGGTGCTAGCGGGGGCCTACGAGCAGTACTTC. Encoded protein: CASSYSRVLAGAYEQYF.

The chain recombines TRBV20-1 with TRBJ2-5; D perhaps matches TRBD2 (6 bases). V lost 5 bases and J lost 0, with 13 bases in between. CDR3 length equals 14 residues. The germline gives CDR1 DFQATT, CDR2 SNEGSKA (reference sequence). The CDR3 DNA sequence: TGCAGTGCTCCCTGGGGGGTGTACCAAGAGACCCAGTACTTC. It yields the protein CSAPWGVYQETQYF.

This CDR3 is CSASRQYEQYF. The CDR3 nucleotides are TGCAGTGCTTCACGGCAATACGAGCAGTACTTC. This chain links TRBV20-1 with TRBJ2-7, with D hard to call. Germline V gene data show CDR1 as DFQATT and CDR2 as SNEGSKA (reference sequence). This CDR3 spans 11 amino acids. V lost 5 bases to trimming and J lost 4 bases, with 9 bases between them.

The CDR3 sequence is CSVRDTEPYEQYF. The CDR3 region has the DNA TGCAGCGTTCGGGACACGGAACCCTACGAGCAGTACTTC. V and J are TRBV29-1 and TRBJ2-7, with D maybe TRBD1 (6 bases). Between the trimmed V and J ends, which lost 5 bases and 2 bases, there was a span of 13 bases. CDR3 size: 13 residues. Germline assignment: CDR1 SQVTM and CDR2 ANQGSEA.

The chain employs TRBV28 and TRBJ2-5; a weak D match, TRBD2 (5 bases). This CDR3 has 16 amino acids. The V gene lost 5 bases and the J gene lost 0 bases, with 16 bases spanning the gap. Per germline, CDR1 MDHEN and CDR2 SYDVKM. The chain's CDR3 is CASSAGGSAYQETQYF. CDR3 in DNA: TGTGCCAGCAGTGCCGGCGGTAGCGCTTACCAAGAGACCCAGTACTTC.

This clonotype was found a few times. The CDR3, as DNA: TGTGCCAGCAGCTATATAGCGGGGGGGCCTAAGAACACCGGGGAGCTGTTTTTT. Its protein is CASSYIAGGPKNTGELFF. The genes are TRBV7-3 and TRBJ2-2; 11 nucleotides align to TRBD2. This CDR3 has 18 amino acids. The V and J ends lost 4 bases and 1 base, in that order; junction bases with no gene match: 8. Germline CDR1 is SGHTA and CDR2 is FQGTGA.

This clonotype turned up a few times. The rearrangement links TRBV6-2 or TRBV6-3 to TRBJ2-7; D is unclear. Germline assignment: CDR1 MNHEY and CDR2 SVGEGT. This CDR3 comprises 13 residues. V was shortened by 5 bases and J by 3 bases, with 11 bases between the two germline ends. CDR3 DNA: TGTGCCAGCAGTGAGGCCATTTTCTACGAGCAGTACTTC. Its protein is CASSEAIFYEQYF.

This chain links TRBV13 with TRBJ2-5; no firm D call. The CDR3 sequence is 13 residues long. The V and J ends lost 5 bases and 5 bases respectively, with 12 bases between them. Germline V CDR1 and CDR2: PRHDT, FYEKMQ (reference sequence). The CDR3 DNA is TGTGCCAGCAGCCCCCGTACTTATGAGACCCAGTACTTC. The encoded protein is CASSPRTYETQYF. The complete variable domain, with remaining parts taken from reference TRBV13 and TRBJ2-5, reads AAGVIQSPRHLIKEKRETATLKCYPIPRHDTVYWYQQGPGQDPQFLISFYEKMQSDKGSIPDRFSAQQFSDYHSELNMSSLELGDSALYFCASSPRTYETQYFGPGTRLLVL.

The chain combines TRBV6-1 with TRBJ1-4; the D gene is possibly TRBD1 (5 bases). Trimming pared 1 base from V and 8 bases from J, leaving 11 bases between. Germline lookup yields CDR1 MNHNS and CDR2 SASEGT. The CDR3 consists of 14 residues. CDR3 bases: TGTGCCAGCAGTGAAGGGGGAAAGGGGGAAAAACTGTTTTTT. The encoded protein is CASSEGGKGEKLFF.

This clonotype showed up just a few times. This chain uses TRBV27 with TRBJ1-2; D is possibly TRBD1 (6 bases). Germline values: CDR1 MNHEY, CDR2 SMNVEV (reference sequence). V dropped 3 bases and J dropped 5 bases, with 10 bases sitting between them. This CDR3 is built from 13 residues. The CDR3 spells CASSFYQGYGYTF. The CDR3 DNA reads TGTGCCAGCAGTTTTTACCAGGGGTATGGCTACACCTTC.

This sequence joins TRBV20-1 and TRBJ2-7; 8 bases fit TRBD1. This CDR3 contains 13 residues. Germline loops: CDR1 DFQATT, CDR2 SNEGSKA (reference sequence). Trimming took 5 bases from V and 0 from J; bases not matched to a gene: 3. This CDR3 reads CSAAGQGSYEQYF. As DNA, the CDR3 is TGCAGTGCTGCTGGACAGGGCTCCTACGAGCAGTACTTC.

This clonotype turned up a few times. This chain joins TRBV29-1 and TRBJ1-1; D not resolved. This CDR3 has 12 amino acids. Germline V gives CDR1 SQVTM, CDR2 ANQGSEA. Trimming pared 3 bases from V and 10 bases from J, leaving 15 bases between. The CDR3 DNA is TGCAGCGTTGAGGGCAGCGGGTCTGGAGCTTTCTTT. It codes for CSVEGSGSGAFF. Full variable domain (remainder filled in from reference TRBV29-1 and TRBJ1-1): SAVISQKPSRDICQRGTSLTIQCQVDSQVTMMFWYRQQPGQSLTLIATANQGSEATYESGFVIDKFPISRPNLTFSTLTVSNMSPEDSSIYLCSVEGSGSGAFFGQGTRLTVV.